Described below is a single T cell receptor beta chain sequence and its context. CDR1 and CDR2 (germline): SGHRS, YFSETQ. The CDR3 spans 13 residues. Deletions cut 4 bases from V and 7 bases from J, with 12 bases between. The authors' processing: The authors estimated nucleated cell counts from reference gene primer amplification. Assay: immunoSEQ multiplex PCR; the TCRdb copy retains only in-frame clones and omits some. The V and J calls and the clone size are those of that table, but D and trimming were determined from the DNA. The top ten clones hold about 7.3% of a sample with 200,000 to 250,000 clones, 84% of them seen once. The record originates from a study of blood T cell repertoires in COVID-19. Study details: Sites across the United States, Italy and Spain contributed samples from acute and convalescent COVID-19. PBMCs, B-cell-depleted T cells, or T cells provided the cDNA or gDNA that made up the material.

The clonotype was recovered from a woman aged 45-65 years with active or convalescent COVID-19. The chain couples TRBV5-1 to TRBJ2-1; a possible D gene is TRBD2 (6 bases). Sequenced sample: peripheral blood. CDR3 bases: TGCGCCAGCAGCGGGGACTTGCTAAATGAGCAGTTCTTC. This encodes CASSGDLLNEQFF. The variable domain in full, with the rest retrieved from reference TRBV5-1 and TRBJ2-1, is KAGVTQTPRYLIKTRGQQVTLSCSPISGHRSVSWYQQTPGQGLQFLFEYFSETQRNKGNFPGRFSGRQFSNSRSEMNVSTLELGDSALYLCASSGDLLNEQFFGPGTRLTVL.